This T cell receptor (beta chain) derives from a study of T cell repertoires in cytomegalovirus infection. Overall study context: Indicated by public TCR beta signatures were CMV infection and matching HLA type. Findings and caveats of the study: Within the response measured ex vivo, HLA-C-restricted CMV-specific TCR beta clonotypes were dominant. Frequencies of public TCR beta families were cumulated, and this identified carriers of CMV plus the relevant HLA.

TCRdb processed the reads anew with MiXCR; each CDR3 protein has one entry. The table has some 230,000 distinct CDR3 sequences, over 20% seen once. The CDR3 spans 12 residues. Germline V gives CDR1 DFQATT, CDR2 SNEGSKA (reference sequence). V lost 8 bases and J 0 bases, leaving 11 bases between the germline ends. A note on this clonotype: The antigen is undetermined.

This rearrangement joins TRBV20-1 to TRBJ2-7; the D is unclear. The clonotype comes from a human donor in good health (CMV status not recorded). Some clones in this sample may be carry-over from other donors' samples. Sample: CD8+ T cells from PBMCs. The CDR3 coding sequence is TGCAGTACTACACCAGGCTCCTACGAGCAGTACTTC. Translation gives CSTTPGSYEQYF.